This is a list of T cell receptor beta chains from one sample in a study of blood T cell repertoires in COVID-19. Only in-frame clones appear in the TCRdb table, and some are missing; sequencing was by immunoSEQ multiplex PCR. The sample shows 400,000 or so clones, 70% to 90% of them seen only once. The sequencing input was peripheral blood. The source of these receptors is a young man with COVID-19, enrolled during active disease. CDR3s include the opening cysteine and the closing phenylalanine or tryptophan. The order of the fields is D gene, J gene, V gene, CDR3 length, clone size, CDR3 protein, CDR3 DNA. D genes are given only for firm matches. The size of a clone is reported for some rows only, either as once, few or many, or as a class for expanded clones.

. TRBJ2-5 TRBV4-2 14 . CASSQGSSEETQYF TGTGCCAGCAGCCAAGGATCTAGCGAAGAGACCCAGTACTTC
. TRBJ1-5 TRBV3-1/TRBV3-2 17 . CASSQEVGPGGNQPQHF TGTGCCAGCAGCCAAGAAGTTGGCCCCGGGGGCAATCAGCCCCAGCATTTT
. TRBJ1-5 TRBV7-9 16 . CASAKTGTHSNQPQHF TGTGCCAGCGCTAAAACAGGGACCCATAGCAATCAGCCCCAGCATTTT
TRBD2 TRBJ2-1 TRBV2 16 . CASSETSAARYNEQFF TGTGCCAGCAGTGAGACTAGCGCCGCACGCTACAATGAGCAGTTCTTC
TRBD1 TRBJ1-2 TRBV13 14 . CASSHRQGNYGYTF TGTGCCAGCAGCCATAGACAGGGGAACTATGGCTACACCTTC
TRBD1 TRBJ1-2 TRBV2 15 . CASSISGTGGSGYTF TGTGCCAGCAGTATTTCCGGGACAGGGGGTTCTGGCTACACCTTC
. TRBJ1-5 TRBV2 14 . CASSEDSTYQPQHF TGTGCCAGCAGTGAGGACAGTACTTATCAGCCCCAGCATTTT
. TRBJ1-5 TRBV12-3/TRBV12-4 13 . CASTLTGNQPQHF TGTGCCAGCACCTTGACGGGGAATCAGCCCCAGCATTTT
TRBD1 TRBJ1-2 TRBV5-8 15 . CASSGWTGRNYGYTF TGTGCCAGCAGCGGGTGGACAGGGAGGAACTATGGCTACACCTTC
. TRBJ2-1 TRBV18 16 . CASSPQQGSPYNEQFF TGTGCCAGCTCACCACAGCAGGGGAGCCCCTACAATGAGCAGTTCTTC
TRBD2 TRBJ2-3 TRBV3-1/TRBV3-2 18 . CASSQDPGLAGGRDTQYF TGTGCCAGCAGCCAAGATCCCGGACTAGCGGGGGGGAGGGATACGCAGTATTTT
. TRBJ1-5 TRBV28 12 . CAGNSGNQPQHF TGTGCCGGAAATTCGGGAAATCAGCCCCAGCATTTT
TRBD2 TRBJ2-2 TRBV3-1/TRBV3-2 14 . CASRDSGPTGELFF TGTGCCAGCAGGGATAGCGGGCCCACCGGGGAGCTGTTTTTT
TRBD1 TRBJ1-6 TRBV2 16 . CASSRTGERYNSPLHF TGTGCCAGCAGTAGGACAGGGGAAAGGTATAATTCACCCCTCCACTTT
TRBD2 TRBJ2-7 TRBV18 16 . CASSPSGLAESYEQYF TGTGCCAGCTCACCTTCCGGACTAGCAGAATCCTACGAGCAGTACTTC
. TRBJ1-4 TRBV19 15 . CASGAAGYLNEKLFF TGTGCCAGCGGCGCGGCAGGGTATCTAAATGAAAAACTGTTTTTT
. TRBJ1-1 TRBV6-5 15 . CASSYSIGGNTEAFF TGTGCCAGCAGTTACTCGATAGGAGGAAACACTGAAGCTTTCTTT
TRBD2 TRBJ2-3 TRBV6-1 15 few CASSETAGGPDTQYF TGTGCCAGCAGTGAAACGGCGGGAGGGCCAGATACGCAGTATTTT
TRBD1 TRBJ1-5 TRBV6-5 14 few CASSTSDRAQPQHF TGTGCCAGCAGCACCTCGGACAGGGCTCAGCCCCAGCATTTT
. TRBJ1-6 TRBV19 13 . CASSINRNSPLHF TGTGCCAGTAGTATAAACAGGAATTCACCCCTCCACTTT
. TRBJ2-2 TRBV18 16 . CASSPELSTNTGELFF TGTGCCAGCTCACCAGAGCTTTCAACGAACACCGGGGAGCTGTTTTTT
TRBD2 TRBJ2-2 TRBV6-6 15 once CASSYPGGVTGELFF TGTGCCAGCAGTTACCCCGGGGGGGTTACCGGGGAGCTGTTTTTT
. TRBJ2-3 TRBV5-1 13 . CASSLGLVDTQYF TGCGCCAGCAGCTTGGGACTTGTAGATACGCAGTATTTT
TRBD1 TRBJ1-1 TRBV29-1 13 . CSVDLTGAEGAFF TGCAGCGTTGACCTTACAGGGGCGGAAGGAGCTTTCTTT
. TRBJ2-2 TRBV19 12 . CAAMRGTGELFF TGTGCCGCTATGAGGGGGACCGGGGAGCTGTTTTTT
. TRBJ2-3 TRBV25-1 14 . CASSESLGADTQYF TGTGCCAGCAGTGAATCTCTAGGAGCAGATACGCAGTATTTT